Within the sample, the clone carrying this T cell receptor beta chain is medium-sized. The data are from a study of type 1 regulatory T cells. TCRdb re-called the reads through MiXCR, storing one row per CDR3 protein. Of more than 2,000 distinct CDR3 sequences detected, 6% to 7% appear once; the ten largest clones hold over 2%. This CDR3 is 16 amino acids long. Germline trimming cut 5 bases from V and 4 bases from J; bases unmatched to any gene: 9. CDR1 is SEHNR, CDR2 FQNEAQ, per germline (reference sequence). V usage is TRBV7-9 and J usage is TRBJ2-1; TRBD2 aligns across 9 bases. The receptor was derived from a human donor in good health. The sequencing input was CD4+ T cells, either the whole sample or a sorted fraction (not recorded which). CDR3 in DNA: TGTGCCAGCAGCCCGGGGGCTAGCGGGGCGTACAATGAGCAGTTCTTC. Translation gives CASSPGASGAYNEQFF.